The 18 T cell receptor beta chains below were found in one sample sequenced in a study of cytomegalovirus exposure and HLA in healthy donors. Clones were sequenced by immunoSEQ multiplex PCR, and TCRdb holds only the in-frame ones, with some missing. The data show 120,000 or so clones, approximately 88% seen once. Input material: PBMCs. These receptors were collected from a woman younger than 35 in good health and CMV-seronegative.

This rearrangement joins TRBV28 to TRBJ2-5; 8 nucleotides agree with TRBD2. The CDR3 is 16 residues long. Unmatched junction bases numbered 7, after V lost 3 bases and J lost 1 base. Per germline, CDR1 MDHEN and CDR2 SYDVKM. CDR3 in DNA: TGTGCCAGCAGTTTGGACGGGAGGGCTCCCCAAGAGACCCAGTACTTC. Its translation is CASSLDGRAPQETQYF.

The rearrangement joins TRBV21-1 to TRBJ1-3; the table's D call TRBD1 went unverified against the DNA. TRBV21-1 is a pseudogene segment. CDR3 length: 21 residues. The CDR3 is CASSNEETGKQSPYSGNTIYF. In DNA, the CDR3 is TGTGCCAGCAGCAACGAGGAGACAGGGAAACAATCCCCATACTCTGGAAACACCATATATTTT.

The chain has TRBV13 and TRBJ2-2; maybe TRBD2 (6 bases). In germline, CDR1 is PRHDT, CDR2 FYEKMQ (reference sequence). V was cut by 3 bases and J by 0 bases, with 11 bases left in between. CDR3 length equals 16 residues. The DNA for the CDR3 is TGTGCCAGCAGCTTTTTGCTAGCGTCGAACACCGGGGAGCTGTTTTTT. Amino acids: CASSFLLASNTGELFF. Variable domain in full (rest from reference TRBV13 and TRBJ2-2): AAGVIQSPRHLIKEKRETATLKCYPIPRHDTVYWYQQGPGQDPQFLISFYEKMQSDKGSIPDRFSAQQFSDYHSELNMSSLELGDSALYFCASSFLLASNTGELFFGEGSRLTVL.

The V call is TRBV28, the J call TRBJ1-2; D perhaps matches TRBD1 (6 bases). V was cut by 6 bases and J by 0 bases, with 14 bases left in between. The CDR3 runs 15 residues. Germline loops: CDR1 MDHEN, CDR2 SYDVKM. The CDR3 bases are TGTGCCAGCAGCAAAACGGACAGAACTAACTATGGCTACACCTTC. Its translation is CASSKTDRTNYGYTF.

V gene TRBV19 combines with J gene TRBJ2-7; TRBD1 aligns across 7 bases. This CDR3 is 15 amino acids long. V was pared by 1 base and J by 3 bases, with 6 bases of the junction left unmatched. The germline gives CDR1 LNHDA, CDR2 SQIVND (reference sequence). The CDR3 nucleotides read TGTGCCAGTAGTATAGGACAGGGTTTGGGCTACGAGCAGTACTTC. Its protein is CASSIGQGLGYEQYF.

The rearrangement joins TRBV6-1 to TRBJ2-7; 9 bases match TRBD2. The CDR3 sequence is 17 residues long. In germline, CDR1 is MNHNS, CDR2 SASEGT. V lost 2 bases and J lost 3; bases outside the gene matches: 11. The DNA for the CDR3 is TGTGCCAGCAGTGAAACCCGGTGGCGGGAGGGTTTCTACGAGCAGTACTTC. Protein product: CASSETRWREGFYEQYF.

The rearrangement joins TRBV28 to TRBJ2-2; perhaps TRBD1 as D (6 bases). The CDR3 loop spans 15 amino acids. Deletions cut 2 bases from V and 4 bases from J, with 11 bases between. The germline V gene has CDR1 MDHEN and CDR2 SYDVKM. The CDR3 region is CASSLSLGGTGELFF. The CDR3 bases are TGTGCCAGCAGTTTAAGTTTAGGGGGCACCGGGGAGCTGTTTTTT.

The chain combines TRBV30 with TRBJ2-3; 13 positions agree with TRBD2. Trimming removed 1 base from V and 7 bases from J; junction bases left unmatched: 2. CDR3 length equals 14 residues. The germline V gene has CDR1 GTSNPN and CDR2 SVGIG (reference sequence). CDR3 residues: CAWSEGTSGNTQYF. The CDR3 coding sequence is TGTGCCTGGAGTGAAGGGACTAGCGGGAATACGCAGTATTTT.

The chain is built from TRBV5-1 and TRBJ2-5, with 12 bases aligning to TRBD2. This CDR3 spans 14 amino acids. The junction had 4 bases not matched to a gene; V was cut back by 5 bases and J by 5 bases. Germline-derived CDR1 and CDR2 are SGHRS and YFSETQ. The CDR3 sequence: CASRTSGSGETQYF. In nucleotides, the CDR3 is TGCGCCAGCAGGACTAGCGGGAGTGGGGAGACCCAGTACTTC.

This chain uses TRBV7-9 with TRBJ2-7, with TRBD1 as a possible D gene (6 bases). The CDR3 runs 17 residues. Trimming cost V 1 base and J 3 bases, with 19 bases left between them. Germline V gene lookup returns CDR1 SEHNR and CDR2 FQNEAQ (reference sequence). CDR3 amino acids: CASSLGTGRGRIYEQYF. CDR3 in DNA: TGTGCCAGCAGCTTAGGAACAGGGAGAGGACGGATCTACGAGCAGTACTTC.

J is TRBJ1-1 and V is TRBV25-1, with 10 nucleotides matching TRBD1. CDR3 length: 15 amino acids. The V segment lost 6 bases and the J segment 1 base; nucleotides outside the gene matches: 5. Germline assignment: CDR1 MGHDK and CDR2 SYGVNS. The CDR3 here is CASSGTGASNTEAFF. In nucleotides, the CDR3 is TGTGCCAGCAGCGGGACAGGGGCCTCGAACACTGAAGCTTTCTTT.

This chain links TRBV6-5 with TRBJ2-1; tentatively, D is TRBD2 (6 bases). The CDR3 contains 15 residues. Trimming removed 6 bases at V and 4 bases at J, with 16 bases between. Per germline, CDR1 MNHEY and CDR2 SVGAGI. CDR3 in amino acids: CASRVWGGGYNEQFF. Here the CDR3 DNA reads TGTGCCAGCAGGGTTTGGGGAGGAGGGTACAATGAGCAGTTCTTC.

The chain is built from TRBV7-9 and TRBJ2-7; 8 nucleotides agree with TRBD1. CDR3 size: 13 residues. J gave up 7 bases and V 3 bases, and 5 bases lay outside the gene matches. Germline CDR1 is SEHNR and CDR2 is FQNEAQ (reference sequence). The chain's CDR3 is CASSFQGASEQYF. CDR3 nucleotides: TGTGCCAGCAGCTTTCAGGGGGCATCGGAGCAGTACTTC.

V usage is TRBV2 and J usage is TRBJ2-7; D may be TRBD2 (6 bases). This CDR3 is 15 amino acids long. V was trimmed by 8 bases and J by 6 bases, leaving 23 bases between them. The germline V gene encodes CDR1 SNHLY and CDR2 FYNNEI. CDR3 nucleotides: TGTGCCAGCGGAGGGGCATCGGGGTCGGCATCCGAGCAGTACTTC. Its translation is CASGGASGSASEQYF.

The CDR3, as DNA: TGTGCCAGCAGAGACCCGGGGGGCGCCTACGAGCAGTACTTC. Encoded protein: CASRDPGGAYEQYF. The V gene is TRBV6-1, the J gene TRBJ2-7; D might be TRBD2 (7 bases). CDR1 is MNHNS and CDR2 is SASEGT in the germline V gene. This CDR3 is built from 14 residues. V lost 6 bases, J lost 2 bases, and 14 bases lay in between.

The chain has TRBV28 and TRBJ2-1; D perhaps matches TRBD2 (6 bases). The germline V and J ends were trimmed by 3 bases and 4 bases, with 10 bases remaining between them. The CDR3 totals 14 residues. The V gene's germline CDR1 is MDHEN and CDR2 SYDVKM. The DNA of the CDR3 is TGTGCCAGCAGTTTCGGGCTAGCGTACAATGAGCAGTTCTTC. As protein: CASSFGLAYNEQFF.

This clone appeared once. The rearrangement links TRBV5-1 to TRBJ2-3, with 7 bases matching TRBD2. CDR1 SGHRS and CDR2 YFSETQ come from the germline V gene. The CDR3 spans 14 residues. V trimming: 7 bases; J trimming: 2 bases; junction bases outside the gene matches: 7. The CDR3 is CASRAGALTDTQYF. CDR3 coding DNA: TGCGCCAGCCGTGCGGGAGCCCTCACAGATACGCAGTATTTT. Combining the CDR3 with reference TRBV5-1 and TRBJ2-3 gives the whole variable domain KAGVTQTPRYLIKTRGQQVTLSCSPISGHRSVSWYQQTPGQGLQFLFEYFSETQRNKGNFPGRFSGRQFSNSRSEMNVSTLELGDSALYLCASRAGALTDTQYFGPGTRLTVL.

CDR3 amino acids: CASSNPPRGRHRKNTGELFF. Written as DNA, the CDR3 is TGTGCCAGTAGTAACCCTCCTCGCGGGAGGCACAGAAAGAACACCGGGGAGCTGTTTTTT. The gene calls are TRBV19 and TRBJ2-2, with 8 bases identical to TRBD2. This CDR3 is 20 amino acids long. The trim removed 4 bases at V and 1 base at J, leaving 17 bases unmatched. Germline-derived CDR1 and CDR2 are LNHDA and SQIVND (reference sequence).